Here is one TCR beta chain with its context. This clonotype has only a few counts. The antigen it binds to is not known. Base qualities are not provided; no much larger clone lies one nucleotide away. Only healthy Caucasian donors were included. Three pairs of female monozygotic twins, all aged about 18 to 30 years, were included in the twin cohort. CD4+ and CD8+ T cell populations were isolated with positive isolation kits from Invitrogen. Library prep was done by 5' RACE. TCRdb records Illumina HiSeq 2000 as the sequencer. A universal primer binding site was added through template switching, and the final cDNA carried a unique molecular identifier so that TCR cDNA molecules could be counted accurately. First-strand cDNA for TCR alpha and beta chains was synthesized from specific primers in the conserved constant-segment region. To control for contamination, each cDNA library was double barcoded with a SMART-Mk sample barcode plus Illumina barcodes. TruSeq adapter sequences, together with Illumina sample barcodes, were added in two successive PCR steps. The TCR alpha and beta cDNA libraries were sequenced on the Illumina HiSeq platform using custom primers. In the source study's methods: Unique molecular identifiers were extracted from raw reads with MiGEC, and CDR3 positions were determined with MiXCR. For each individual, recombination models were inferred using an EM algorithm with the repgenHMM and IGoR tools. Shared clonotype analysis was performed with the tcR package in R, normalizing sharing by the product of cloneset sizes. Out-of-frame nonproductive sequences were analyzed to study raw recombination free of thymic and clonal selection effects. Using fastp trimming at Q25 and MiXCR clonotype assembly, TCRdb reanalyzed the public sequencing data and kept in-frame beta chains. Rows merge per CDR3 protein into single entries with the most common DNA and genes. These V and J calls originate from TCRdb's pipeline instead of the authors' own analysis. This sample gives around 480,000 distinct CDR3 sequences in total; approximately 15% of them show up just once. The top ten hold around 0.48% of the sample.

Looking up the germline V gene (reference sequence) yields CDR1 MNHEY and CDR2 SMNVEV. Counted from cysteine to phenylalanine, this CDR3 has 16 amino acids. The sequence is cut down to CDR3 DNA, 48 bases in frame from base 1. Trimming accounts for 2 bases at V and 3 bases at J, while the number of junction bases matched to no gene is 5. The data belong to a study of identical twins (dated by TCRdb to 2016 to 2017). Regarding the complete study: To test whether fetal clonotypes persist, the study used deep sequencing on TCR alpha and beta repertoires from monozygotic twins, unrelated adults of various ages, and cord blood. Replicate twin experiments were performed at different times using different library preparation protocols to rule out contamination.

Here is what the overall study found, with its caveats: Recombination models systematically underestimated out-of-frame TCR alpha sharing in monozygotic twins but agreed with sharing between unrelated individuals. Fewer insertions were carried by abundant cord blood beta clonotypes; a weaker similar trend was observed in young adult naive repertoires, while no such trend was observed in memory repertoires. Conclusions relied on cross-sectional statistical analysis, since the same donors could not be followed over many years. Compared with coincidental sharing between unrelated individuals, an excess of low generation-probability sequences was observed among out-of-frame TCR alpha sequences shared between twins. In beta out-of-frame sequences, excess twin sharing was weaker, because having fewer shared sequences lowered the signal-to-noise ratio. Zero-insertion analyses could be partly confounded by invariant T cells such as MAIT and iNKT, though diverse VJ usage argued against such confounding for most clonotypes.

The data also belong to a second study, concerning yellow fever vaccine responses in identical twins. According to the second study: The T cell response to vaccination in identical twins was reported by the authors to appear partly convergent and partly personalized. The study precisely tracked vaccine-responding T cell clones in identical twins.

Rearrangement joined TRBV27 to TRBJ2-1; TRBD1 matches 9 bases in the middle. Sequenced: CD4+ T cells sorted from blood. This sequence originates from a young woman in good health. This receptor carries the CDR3 CASSLIGTGLYNEQFF. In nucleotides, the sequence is TGTGCCAGCAGTTTAATCGGGACAGGGCTCTACAATGAGCAGTTCTTC.